The 29 T cell receptor beta chains given below trace back to one sample, sequenced in a study of identical twins. MiXCR, run by TCRdb on the 5' RACE reads, gives a single entry per CDR3 protein. The table shows 600,000 to 800,000 distinct CDR3 sequences, with around 20% occurring only once. These data were likewise used in another study, on T cells expressing NK-cell markers.

Sequenced material: PBMCs. These receptors all stem from a woman aged 18-29 years in good health.

This clonotype was counted at least ten times. V and J are TRBV12-3 or TRBV12-4 and TRBJ2-3; TRBD2 agrees at 13 bases. The V and J ends lost 5 bases and 2 bases, in that order; junction bases with no gene match: 7. The CDR3 has 17 residues. The CDR3 is CASSPETSGRITDTQYF. The CDR3 DNA is TGTGCCAGCAGTCCCGAGACTAGCGGGAGGATCACAGATACGCAGTATTTT.

This clonotype was seen repeatedly, ten times or more. This chain uses TRBV7-9 with TRBJ1-3; D may be TRBD1 (5 bases). Trimming left V 6 bases short and J 7 bases short, with 13 bases between. Germline values: CDR1 SEHNR, CDR2 FQNEAQ (reference sequence). The CDR3 consists of 13 residues. The DNA of the CDR3 is TGTGCCAGCAGTGGGACCGTGGAGAACACCATATATTTT. Translating it yields CASSGTVENTIYF.

The sample holds many counts of this clonotype. V usage is TRBV20-1 and J usage is TRBJ1-1; 10 nucleotides match TRBD1. The V and J ends lost 5 bases and 4 bases, in that order; junction bases with no gene match: 4. Germline loops: CDR1 DFQATT, CDR2 SNEGSKA (reference sequence). This CDR3 comprises 13 residues. The CDR3 here is CSAPWTGGTEAFF. For the CDR3, the DNA is TGCAGTGCTCCTTGGACAGGGGGCACTGAAGCTTTCTTT.

This clonotype was counted only a few times. The chain links TRBV7-9 to TRBJ2-5; TRBD1 might be the D (6 bases). Trimming left V 2 bases short and J 4 bases short, with 14 bases between. Germline lookup yields CDR1 SEHNR and CDR2 FQNEAQ (reference sequence). The CDR3 runs 15 residues. The CDR3 loop is CASSLNAAGVETQYF. CDR3 bases: TGTGCCAGCAGCTTAAACGCAGCAGGGGTAGAGACCCAGTACTTC.

This clonotype was found many times. This chain connects TRBV12-3 or TRBV12-4 to TRBJ2-5; no clear D gene. V lost 6 bases and J 6 bases, leaving 14 bases between the germline ends. The CDR3 sequence is 13 residues long. As DNA, the CDR3 is TGTGCCAGCAGCCCATTGGGTCAGAAGACCCAGTACTTC. The encoded protein is CASSPLGQKTQYF.

This clonotype has only a few counts. This rearrangement joins TRBV5-5 to TRBJ2-1; 9 positions match TRBD1. The V segment lost 0 bases and the J segment 9 bases; nucleotides outside the gene matches: 13. Germline V gene data show CDR1 as SGHKS and CDR2 as YYEKEE (reference sequence). The CDR3 is 17 residues long. This CDR3 is CASSLEPQGARSSEQFF. The CDR3, as DNA: TGTGCCAGCAGCTTGGAGCCACAGGGGGCGCGGTCCAGTGAGCAGTTCTTC.

The chain has TRBV10-3 and TRBJ2-1; 10 bases are shared with TRBD2. The germline V gene encodes CDR1 ENHRY and CDR2 SYGVKD. The CDR3 has 14 residues. V was clipped by 10 bases and J by 4 bases; unmatched bases: 7. The CDR3 coding sequence is TGTGCCACGGGCGGAGCGGGGGGGTACAATGAGCAGTTCTTC. This codes for CATGGAGGYNEQFF.

This clonotype was detected only a few times. This chain joins TRBV2 and TRBJ1-5; no definite D call. This CDR3 is 14 amino acids long. Trimming pared 3 bases from V and 0 bases from J, leaving 6 bases between. Germline CDR1 SNHLY, CDR2 FYNNEI. CDR3 in amino acids: CASSEGYSNQPQHF. The CDR3 DNA reads as TGTGCCAGCAGTGAGGGGTATAGCAATCAGCCCCAGCATTTT.

The chain couples TRBV13 to TRBJ2-7; 9 nucleotides line up with TRBD1. J gave up 3 bases and V 5 bases, and 8 bases lay outside the gene matches. Germline CDR1 PRHDT, CDR2 FYEKMQ (reference sequence). This CDR3 has 15 residues. The CDR3 sequence is CASSPRTGEGYEQYF. Here the CDR3 DNA reads TGTGCCAGCAGCCCGAGGACAGGGGAAGGCTACGAGCAGTACTTC.

The chain recombines TRBV12-5 with TRBJ2-1; D call uncertain. CDR1 and CDR2 (germline): LGHNT, FRNRAP. The CDR3 loop spans 11 amino acids. V lost 8 bases, J lost 9 bases, and 11 bases lay in between. CDR3 sequence reads: CASRKDGEQFF. The CDR3 coding sequence is TGTGCTAGTAGAAAGGACGGTGAGCAGTTCTTC.

This clonotype was counted a few times. The chain is built from TRBV5-5 and TRBJ2-7, with D uncertain. The CDR3 spans 14 residues. The germline V and J ends were trimmed by 0 bases and 3 bases, with 10 bases remaining between them. Germline CDR1 is SGHKS and CDR2 is YYEKEE (reference sequence). The CDR3 bases are TGTGCCAGCAGCTTGGGACACCAGCTCTACGAGCAGTACTTC. This gives the protein CASSLGHQLYEQYF.

J is TRBJ2-5 and V is TRBV7-9, with 8 bases aligning to TRBD2. J was trimmed by 9 bases and V by 5 bases; bases with no gene match: 14. Germline V lookup: CDR1 SEHNR, CDR2 FQNEAQ (reference sequence). The CDR3 runs to 15 residues. The CDR3 loop is CASSPPMVAGLAQYF. For the CDR3, the DNA is TGTGCCAGCAGCCCCCCCATGGTAGCGGGACTCGCCCAGTACTTC. The whole variable domain, remainder taken from reference TRBV7-9 and TRBJ2-5, is DTGVSQNPRHKITKRGQNVTFRCDPISEHNRLYWYRQTLGQGPEFLTYFQNEAQLEKSRLLSDRFSAERPKGSFSTLEIQRTEQGDSAMYLCASSPPMVAGLAQYFGPGTRLLVL.

This chain links TRBV29-1 with TRBJ2-7; maybe TRBD1 (5 bases). With 5 bases removed from V and 6 bases from J, the gap between germline ends came to 11 bases. The CDR3 loop spans 11 amino acids. Germline V CDR1 and CDR2: SQVTM, ANQGSEA. CDR3 sequence reads: CSVTRDIEQYF. CDR3 DNA: TGCAGCGTTACCAGGGATATCGAGCAGTACTTC.

The chain employs TRBV12-3 or TRBV12-4 and TRBJ2-7; D uncertain. The ends were cut back, 8 bases at V and 2 bases at J, with 7 bases in the middle. This CDR3 has 11 amino acids. DNA of the CDR3: TGTGCCAGCGGTTCCCCCTACGAGCAGTACTTC. Translation: CASGSPYEQYF.

This sequence joins TRBV4-1 and TRBJ2-5; TRBD2 agrees at 7 bases. This CDR3 has 16 residues. J was trimmed by 3 bases and V by 1 base; bases with no gene match: 8. The germline V gene has CDR1 MGHRA and CDR2 YSYEKL. For the CDR3, the DNA is TGCGCCAGCAGCCAAGTCGGGGGGAGCTACGAAGAGACCCAGTACTTC. Translating it yields CASSQVGGSYEETQYF.

There are a few counts of this clonotype. The CDR3 coding sequence is TGTGCCAGCAGTGACGGAGGGAGGGGGCGAAACACCGGGGAGCTGTTTTTT. Amino acid sequence: CASSDGGRGRNTGELFF. The J gene is TRBJ2-2, the V gene TRBV12-3 or TRBV12-4, with D perhaps TRBD1 or TRBD2 (7 bases each). Trimming shortened V by 5 bases and J by 2 bases, and 18 bases separated the two germline ends. The CDR3 has 17 amino acids.

This chain joins TRBV7-2 and TRBJ2-1, with TRBD2 identical over 9 bases. Germline V CDR1 and CDR2: SGHTA, FQGNSA. Trimming cost V 5 bases and J 7 bases; bases outside gene matches: 15. The CDR3 runs to 17 residues. The chain's CDR3 is CASSQGLGLAVSNEQFF. CDR3 bases: TGTGCCAGCAGCCAGGGGTTGGGACTAGCAGTCTCAAATGAGCAGTTCTTC. Combining the CDR3 with reference TRBV7-2 and TRBJ2-1 gives the whole variable domain GAGVSQSPSNKVTEKGKDVELRCDPISGHTALYWYRQSLGQGLEFLIYFQGNSAPDKSGLPSDRFSAERTGGSVSTLTIQRTQQEDSAVYLCASSQGLGLAVSNEQFFGPGTRLTVL.

This clonotype showed up just a few times. The chain combines TRBV29-1 with TRBJ2-3; possibly TRBD1 or TRBD2 for D (5 bases each). Germline loops: CDR1 SQVTM, CDR2 ANQGSEA. V lost 6 bases and J 4 bases, leaving 17 bases between the germline ends. This CDR3 comprises 14 residues. The CDR3 region is CSVGRGAGPDTQYF. The CDR3 DNA is TGCAGCGTCGGTCGGGGCGCCGGCCCAGATACGCAGTATTTT.

This clonotype was recorded many times. This chain uses TRBV29-1 with TRBJ1-2; 9 bases fit TRBD1. The CDR3 is 14 amino acids. The J segment lost 7 bases and the V segment lost 7 bases, leaving 13 bases of the junction unmatched. Per germline, CDR1 SQVTM and CDR2 ANQGSEA. The CDR3 spells CSGRTGGKGSGYTF. The CDR3 DNA reads as TGCAGCGGACGTACAGGGGGCAAGGGGAGTGGCTACACCTTC. Full variable domain (rest looked up from reference TRBV29-1 and TRBJ1-2): SAVISQKPSRDICQRGTSLTIQCQVDSQVTMMFWYRQQPGQSLTLIATANQGSEATYESGFVIDKFPISRPNLTFSTLTVSNMSPEDSSIYLCSGRTGGKGSGYTFGSGTRLTVV.

This clonotype was observed at least ten times. J is TRBJ2-1 and V is TRBV10-3, with D possibly being TRBD2 (7 bases). V was shortened by 7 bases and J by 2 bases, with 12 bases between the two germline ends. The CDR3 has 14 amino acids. Germline V gives CDR1 ENHRY, CDR2 SYGVKD. The CDR3 here is CAINAGAPYNEQFF. The CDR3, as DNA: TGTGCCATCAACGCGGGGGCCCCCTACAATGAGCAGTTCTTC.

The genes are TRBV12-3 or TRBV12-4 and TRBJ2-2; 8 nucleotides agree with TRBD2. The J segment lost 6 bases and the V segment lost 4 bases, leaving 13 bases of the junction unmatched. CDR3 size: 17 residues. The CDR3 loop reads CASSSLKAGVFAGELFF. CDR3 nucleotides: TGTGCCAGCAGTTCCCTAAAAGCGGGAGTCTTCGCCGGGGAGCTGTTTTTT.

This clonotype was seen a handful of times. The chain carries TRBV12-3 or TRBV12-4 and TRBJ2-6; TRBD1 might be the D (6 bases). This CDR3 spans 16 amino acids. V was shortened by 6 bases and J by 0 bases, with 12 bases between the two germline ends. The CDR3 sequence is CASRWAGVSGANVLTF. CDR3 in DNA: TGTGCCAGCAGATGGGCAGGGGTCTCTGGGGCCAACGTCCTGACTTTC.

In this sample, this clonotype turned up a few times. V usage is TRBV9 and J usage is TRBJ2-1; D is undetermined. V was clipped by 4 bases and J by 8 bases, with 16 bases between them. Germline V gene lookup returns CDR1 SGDLS and CDR2 YYNGEE. The CDR3 totals 14 residues. The DNA of the CDR3 is TGTGCCAGCAGCCCCACGATCAGCGTCTATGAGCAGTTCTTC. The encoded protein is CASSPTISVYEQFF.

This clonotype occurred once. V and J are TRBV9 and TRBJ2-7; 7 nucleotides match TRBD2. CDR3 length equals 14 residues. V dropped 3 bases and J dropped 0; count of bases not matched to a gene: 3. Looked up from germline, CDR1 is SGDLS and CDR2 is YYNGEE. The chain's CDR3 is CASSAGGSSYEQYF. The CDR3 DNA reads TGTGCCAGCAGCGCCGGGGGGAGCTCCTACGAGCAGTACTTC.

This clonotype was observed many times. J is TRBJ2-6 and V is TRBV6-5; no definite D call. CDR3 length: 15 amino acids. Trimming stripped 2 bases from V and 0 bases from J, with 5 bases between. Per germline, CDR1 MNHEY and CDR2 SVGAGI. The DNA of the CDR3 is TGTGCCAGCAGTTACGTCTTCTCTGGGGCCAACGTCCTGACTTTC. This sequence encodes CASSYVFSGANVLTF.

This clonotype occurred many times. The rearrangement uses TRBV29-1 and TRBJ2-3, with D hard to call. This CDR3 contains 13 residues. The V gene lost 7 bases and the J gene lost 2 bases, with 13 bases spanning the gap. Germline V gene data show CDR1 as SQVTM and CDR2 as ANQGSEA. CDR3 in DNA: TGCAGCGCTGAGTCTGAGTCCACAGATACGCAGTATTTT. This sequence encodes CSAESESTDTQYF.

V and J are TRBV10-3 and TRBJ2-1, with 11 nucleotides matching TRBD2. The germline V gene encodes CDR1 ENHRY and CDR2 SYGVKD. Trimming took 1 base from V and 5 from J; bases not matched to a gene: 7. The CDR3 extends over 17 amino acids. CDR3 loop: CAISEFSTSGMNNEQFF. Written as DNA, the CDR3 is TGTGCCATCAGTGAGTTCTCGACTAGCGGGATGAACAATGAGCAGTTCTTC.

This CDR3 is CASSKNGANEQFF. In DNA form, the CDR3 reads TGTGCCAGCAGCAAAAACGGGGCAAATGAGCAGTTCTTC. The chain has TRBV21-1 and TRBJ2-1; the table gives TRBD1 as D, unverified against the DNA. TRBV21-1 is a documented pseudogene. The CDR3 runs 13 residues.

The chain carries TRBV6-2 or TRBV6-3 and TRBJ2-5; TRBD2 aligns across 8 bases. The V gene end was trimmed by 6 bases and the J gene end by 1 base; junction bases not matched to a gene: 7. The CDR3 sequence is 15 residues long. Germline V gives CDR1 MNHEY, CDR2 SVGEGT. CDR3 nucleotides: TGTGCCAGCAGCCTACTAGCGGAGACCCAAGAGACCCAGTACTTC. This codes for CASSLLAETQETQYF.